These 4 T cell receptor beta chains came from one sample sequenced in a study of blood T cell repertoires in COVID-19. Generated by immunoSEQ multiplex PCR, the TCRdb table keeps only in-frame clones and is missing some. The sample holds approximately 160,000 clones, 80% to 85% seen once. Sequencing was done on a sample of peripheral blood. The receptors come from a man in his late teens or twenties with active or convalescent COVID-19.

The rearrangement links TRBV4-1 to TRBJ2-1; the D gene is possibly TRBD1 (6 bases). With 0 bases removed from V and 2 bases from J, the gap between germline ends came to 11 bases. Germline CDR1 reads MGHRA; CDR2 reads YSYEKL. The CDR3 consists of 16 residues. Written as DNA, the CDR3 is TGCGCCAGCAGCCAAGACCGGACAGTCCCCTACAATGAGCAGTTCTTC. The encoded protein is CASSQDRTVPYNEQFF.

In this sample, this clone turned up a few times. Compared with germline, one end of the junction differs, possibly owing to a read error. This rearrangement joins TRBV20-1 to TRBJ2-7; possibly TRBD1 for D (5 bases). The V gene's germline CDR1 is DFQATT and CDR2 SNEGSKA (reference sequence). The length of the CDR3 is 10 residues. The CDR3: CSADSGLSAF. The CDR3 coding sequence is TGCAGTGCTGACAGTGGTTTGAGCGCCTTC.

V is TRBV4-1 and J is TRBJ1-5; TRBD1 matches 9 bases. Trimming took 4 bases from V and 5 from J; bases not matched to a gene: 6. This CDR3 comprises 15 residues. Per germline, CDR1 MGHRA and CDR2 YSYEKL. CDR3 in amino acids: CASSPRDRVDQPQHF. CDR3 in DNA: TGCGCCAGCAGCCCACGGGACAGGGTAGATCAGCCCCAGCATTTT.

The rearrangement uses TRBV23-1 and TRBJ2-1; D is possibly TRBD2 (5 bases). TRBV23-1 is identified as an open reading frame with a role that is uncertain. The CDR3 loop spans 16 amino acids. V lost 4 bases and J lost 3, with 16 bases in between. The CDR3 region is CASSPNWETLYNEQFF. Here the CDR3 DNA reads TGCGCCAGCAGTCCCAACTGGGAGACCCTCTACAATGAGCAGTTCTTC.